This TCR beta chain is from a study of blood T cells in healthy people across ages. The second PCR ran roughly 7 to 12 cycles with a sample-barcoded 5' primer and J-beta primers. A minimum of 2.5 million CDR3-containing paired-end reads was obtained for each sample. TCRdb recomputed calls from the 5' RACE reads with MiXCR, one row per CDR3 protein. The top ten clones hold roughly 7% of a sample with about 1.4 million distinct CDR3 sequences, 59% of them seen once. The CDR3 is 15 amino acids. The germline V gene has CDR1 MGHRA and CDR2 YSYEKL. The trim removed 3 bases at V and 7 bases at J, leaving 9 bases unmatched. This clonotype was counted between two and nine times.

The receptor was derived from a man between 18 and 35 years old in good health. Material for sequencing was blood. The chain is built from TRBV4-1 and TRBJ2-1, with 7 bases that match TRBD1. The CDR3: CASSHGTVDTNEQFF. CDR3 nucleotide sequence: TGCGCCAGCAGCCACGGGACAGTAGACACTAATGAGCAGTTCTTC.